Below are 25 T cell receptor beta chains sequenced from a single sample in a study of control samples from healthy donors and cancer patients. The protocol was immunoSEQ multiplex PCR, while the TCRdb copy is restricted to in-frame clones and leaves out a portion. Found here are approximately 69,000 clones, roughly 90% of them singletons; the top ten hold less than 6.5%. Sequenced: PBMCs. The origin of the receptors is a man aged 60 to 75 with colorectal cancer.

Only one count was recorded for this clone. This sequence joins TRBV6-6 and TRBJ2-3; 9 nucleotides line up with TRBD1. V dropped 5 bases and J dropped 5; count of bases not matched to a gene: 14. The CDR3 totals 17 residues. Germline V gives CDR1 MNHNY, CDR2 SVGAGI (reference sequence). The CDR3, as DNA: TGTGCCAGCAGTCCAAAGACCGGGACAGGGTCACAAGATACGCAGTATTTT. Amino acids: CASSPKTGTGSQDTQYF.

The chain links TRBV7-2 to TRBJ2-1, with no clear D. Germline-derived CDR1 and CDR2 are SGHTA and FQGNSA. The CDR3 runs to 14 residues. The V and J ends lost 4 bases and 2 bases respectively, with 9 bases between them. CDR3 residues: CASSSSNTYNEQFF. CDR3 DNA sequence: TGTGCCAGCAGCTCGTCAAACACCTACAATGAGCAGTTCTTC.

Comments on this clone: This specimen includes other DNA sequences encoding the same CDR3. V is TRBV14 and J is TRBJ1-1, with TRBD1 matching over 8 bases. CDR3 length: 15 residues. The germline CDR1 and CDR2 sequences are SGHDN and FVKESK. The V gene end was trimmed by 2 bases and the J gene end by 1 base; junction bases not matched to a gene: 3. DNA for the CDR3: TGTGCCAGCAGCCAACGGACAGGGTGGAACACTGAAGCTTTCTTT. Protein: CASSQRTGWNTEAFF.

The chain uses TRBV6-1 and TRBJ2-4, with 13 nucleotides matching TRBD2. The CDR3 sequence is 18 residues long. Trimming at V came to 4 bases and at J to 0 bases, leaving 6 bases not matched to a gene. CDR1 is MNHNS and CDR2 is SASEGT in the germline V gene. In DNA, the CDR3 is TGTGCCAGCAGTGGCGGACTAGCGGGGGCACTAGCCAAAAACATTCAGTACTTC. Translating it yields CASSGGLAGALAKNIQYF.

The J gene is TRBJ1-2, the V gene TRBV6-1; D unresolved. The ends were cut back, 3 bases at V and 6 bases at J, with 17 bases in the middle. Germline values: CDR1 MNHNS, CDR2 SASEGT. The CDR3 loop spans 15 amino acids. CDR3 protein: CASSEALGLADGYTF. The CDR3, as DNA: TGTGCCAGCAGTGAGGCCCTAGGCCTCGCTGATGGCTACACCTTC.

The CDR3 DNA is TGTGCCAGCAGTAGGACGGGAAATGAAAAACTGTTTTTT. Protein product: CASSRTGNEKLFF. This sequence joins TRBV21-1 and TRBJ1-4. TRBV21-1 is given as a pseudogene. The CDR3 has 13 amino acids.

The chain employs TRBV5-1 and TRBJ2-7; 10 bases fit TRBD2. Per the germline V gene, CDR1 is SGHRS and CDR2 is YFSETQ. The CDR3 runs to 15 residues. V was clipped by 3 bases and J by 4 bases; unmatched bases: 7. The CDR3 here is CASSSSGTSAYEQYF. For the CDR3, the DNA is TGCGCCAGCAGCTCCTCCGGGACTAGCGCGTACGAGCAGTACTTC.

This chain joins TRBV3-1 (or the pseudogene TRBV3-2) and TRBJ2-7; perhaps TRBD1 as D (6 bases). Trimming took off 0 bases at V and 4 bases at J, with 10 bases between the two ends. CDR1 and CDR2 from the germline V gene are LGHDT and YNNKEL (reference sequence). The CDR3 runs to 14 residues. The CDR3: CASSQDSRGYEQYF. CDR3 in DNA: TGTGCCAGCAGCCAAGATTCAAGGGGGTACGAGCAGTACTTC.

V gene TRBV30 combines with J gene TRBJ1-2; D may be TRBD1 (5 bases). This CDR3 is 13 amino acids long. Between the trimmed V and J ends, which lost 2 bases and 4 bases, there was a span of 11 bases. Germline CDR1 GTSNPN, CDR2 SVGIG (reference sequence). CDR3 protein: CAWSPRQSYGYTF. CDR3 nucleotide sequence: TGTGCCTGGAGTCCCCGACAGTCCTATGGCTACACCTTC.

This sequence joins TRBV28 and TRBJ1-1; 7 bases align to TRBD1. This CDR3 has 15 amino acids. V shed 4 bases, J shed 6 bases, and the junction held 11 bases outside the gene matches. In germline, CDR1 is MDHEN, CDR2 SYDVKM. This CDR3 is CASSSYGRGGPEAFF. The CDR3 region has the DNA TGTGCCAGCAGTTCTTATGGCAGGGGGGGGCCTGAAGCTTTCTTT.

This chain uses TRBV19 with TRBJ1-1, with D possibly being TRBD1 (5 bases). The V end was cut by 2 bases, the J end by 9 bases, with 13 bases between. In germline, CDR1 is LNHDA, CDR2 SQIVND (reference sequence). The CDR3 sequence is 13 residues long. CDR3 sequence (DNA): TGTGCCAGTAGTATACGGGGGGTGAATAAAGCTTTCTTT. Amino acids: CASSIRGVNKAFF.

V is TRBV5-1 and J is TRBJ2-3, with 9 bases that match TRBD2. After removal of 10 bases from V and 2 bases from J, the junction contained 8 bases not matched to a gene. Looked up from germline, CDR1 is SGHRS and CDR2 is YFSETQ. This CDR3 contains 14 residues. The CDR3 sequence is CASGLAGYTDTQYF. In DNA form, the CDR3 reads TGCGCCTCTGGGCTAGCGGGGTACACAGATACGCAGTATTTT.

The rearrangement links TRBV7-9 to TRBJ2-7; 9 bases fit TRBD1. Germline V CDR1 and CDR2: SEHNR, FQNEAQ (reference sequence). The trim removed 4 bases at V and 5 bases at J, leaving 3 bases unmatched. The CDR3 has 13 amino acids. DNA for the CDR3: TGTGCCAGCAGCTACAGGGGGCACCACGAGCAGTACTTC. Protein: CASSYRGHHEQYF.

The rearrangement uses TRBV6-2 or TRBV6-3 and TRBJ2-7; D gene ambiguous. Germline V gives CDR1 MNHEY, CDR2 SVGEGT. V lost 4 bases to trimming and J lost 1 base, with 5 bases between them. The CDR3 is 12 residues long. The CDR3 DNA is TGTGCCAGCAGTTGGGGATCCTACGAGCAGTACTTC. It encodes CASSWGSYEQYF.

The chain uses TRBV9 and TRBJ2-5, with a tentative D call TRBD2 (5 bases). Germline CDR1 reads SGDLS; CDR2 reads YYNGEE. V lost 2 bases and J 4 bases, leaving 12 bases between the germline ends. This CDR3 spans 14 amino acids. CDR3 DNA sequence: TGTGCCAGCAGCGTTGGGCCAGCGGCAGAGACCCAGTACTTC. It is translated as CASSVGPAAETQYF.

The chain combines TRBV9 with TRBJ2-2; tentative D call: TRBD1 (6 bases). Trimming shortened V by 0 bases and J by 4 bases, and 13 bases separated the two germline ends. The CDR3 extends over 16 amino acids. Germline loops: CDR1 SGDLS, CDR2 YYNGEE. Here the CDR3 DNA reads TGTGCCAGCAGCGTAGGTTCAGGGGTTGTCACCGGGGAGCTGTTTTTT. This codes for CASSVGSGVVTGELFF.

This rearrangement joins TRBV30 to TRBJ1-5; 9 nucleotides line up with TRBD1. J was trimmed by 2 bases and V by 7 bases; bases with no gene match: 3. The CDR3 runs to 13 residues. The germline V gene encodes CDR1 GTSNPN and CDR2 SVGIG (reference sequence). CDR3 sequence: CASDRGGNQPQHF. As DNA, the CDR3 is TGTGCCTCGGACAGGGGCGGCAATCAGCCCCAGCATTTT.

The gene calls are TRBV9 and TRBJ2-7, with D perhaps TRBD2 (6 bases). Germline CDR1 and CDR2: SGDLS and YYNGEE. V shed 5 bases and J shed 9 bases, with 15 bases lying between them. This CDR3 is 12 amino acids long. This CDR3 reads CASREGREVQYF. In nucleotides, the CDR3 is TGTGCCAGCAGGGAAGGTAGGGAGGTGCAGTACTTC. The full variable domain, in which reference TRBV9 and TRBJ2-7 provide the parts outside the CDR3, is DSGVTQTPKHLITATGQRVTLRCSPRSGDLSVYWYQQSLDQGLQFLIQYYNGEERAKGNILERFSAQQFPDLHSELNLSSLELGDSALYFCASREGREVQYFGPGTRLTVT.

The chain couples TRBV6-6 to TRBJ1-3, with a weak D call TRBD1 (5 bases). The V and J ends lost 0 bases and 5 bases respectively, with 14 bases between them. The CDR3 totals 16 residues. In germline, CDR1 is MNHNY, CDR2 SVGAGI (reference sequence). This chain's CDR3 is CASSYSKRTPRNTIYF. The CDR3, as DNA: TGTGCCAGCAGTTACTCGAAGAGGACACCACGAAACACCATATATTTT.

This sequence joins TRBV12-3 or TRBV12-4 and TRBJ1-4; weak D call: TRBD1 (6 bases). There are 13 residues in the CDR3. Trimming cost V 6 bases and J 11 bases, with 16 bases left between them. The CDR3: CASSPQGGGKLFF. The CDR3 region has the DNA TGTGCCAGCAGCCCACAGGGCGGGGGGAAACTGTTTTTT.

This chain uses TRBV7-2 with TRBJ2-3; D unresolved. Per germline, CDR1 SGHTA and CDR2 FQGNSA. Trimming took 1 base from V and 0 from J, leaving 8 bases between them. The CDR3 contains 15 residues. CDR3: CASSLVGRSTDTQYF. CDR3 DNA sequence: TGTGCCAGCAGCTTAGTGGGCAGGAGCACAGATACGCAGTATTTT.

The chain recombines TRBV5-4 with TRBJ1-4; 8 bases fit TRBD1. The germline V gene has CDR1 SGHNT and CDR2 YYREEE (reference sequence). The J segment lost 5 bases and the V segment lost 5 bases, leaving 5 bases of the junction unmatched. This CDR3 region has 14 residues. CDR3 protein: CASSEGQVNEKLFF. CDR3 coding DNA: TGTGCCAGCAGTGAGGGACAGGTCAATGAAAAACTGTTTTTT. The entire variable domain, with the rest obtained from reference TRBV5-4 and TRBJ1-4, is as follows: ETGVTQSPTHLIKTRGQQVTLRCSSQSGHNTVSWYQQALGQGPQFIFQYYREEENGRGNFPPRFSGLQFPNYSSELNVNALELDDSALYLCASSEGQVNEKLFFGSGTQLSVL.

This clone was seen just once. The rearrangement links TRBV27 to TRBJ1-3, with 7 positions matching TRBD1. After removal of 1 base from V and 2 bases from J, the junction contained 8 bases not matched to a gene. This CDR3 has 17 amino acids. Germline V lookup: CDR1 MNHEY, CDR2 SMNVEV (reference sequence). For the CDR3, the DNA is TGTGCCAGCAGTTTATTTTCGCGGGACAGTCCTGGAAACACCATATATTTT. Translated, it gives CASSLFSRDSPGNTIYF.

This chain connects TRBV9 to TRBJ1-3; D gene unclear. Germline lookup yields CDR1 SGDLS and CDR2 YYNGEE. The CDR3 runs to 15 residues. Trimming shortened V by 0 bases and J by 3 bases, and 10 bases separated the two germline ends. In DNA form, the CDR3 reads TGTGCCAGCAGCGTAGGGCAGCTAGATGGAAACACCATATATTTT. Protein: CASSVGQLDGNTIYF.

The V and J genes are TRBV6-2 or TRBV6-3 and TRBJ2-5; D unresolved. CDR1 MNHEY and CDR2 SVGEGT come from the germline V gene. The CDR3 is 11 amino acids. With 6 bases removed from V and 4 bases from J, the gap between germline ends came to 6 bases. Here the CDR3 reads CASSRRETQYF. CDR3 coding DNA: TGTGCCAGCAGCCGCCGAGAGACCCAGTACTTC.